The entry below gives a single TCR beta chain sequence along with its context. This clone was seen just once. The antigen it binds to is not known. Base qualities are not recorded, but no much larger clone differs from it by a single base. The collaborating institutions used their own protocols to collect whole blood in K2EDTA tubes. Collaborator samples were shipped for TCRbeta analysis as frozen whole blood, isolated PBMCs, or DNA extracted from either sample type. V has 3 bases trimmed and J has 0 bases trimmed; junction bases matching no gene number 8. The CDR3 measures 17 amino acids from cysteine to phenylalanine. Only CDR3 DNA remains: 51 bases, in frame from the first base. CDR1 is given as SGHNT and CDR2 as YYREEE, both from the germline V gene (reference sequence). TCRbeta CDR3 regions were amplified from genomic DNA using the immunoSEQ Assay, a bias-controlled multiplex PCR. The study's own analysis went as follows. The number of nucleated cells in each sample was estimated from the amplification of reference gene primers within the assay. To quantify the absolute abundance of each unique TCRbeta CDR3 rearrangement, sequence reads were collapsed and filtered. Productive Simpson clonality was computed per sample as the square root of Simpson's diversity index over productive rearrangements. The table was pulled from immuneACCESS by TCRdb, which kept in-frame rearrangements only. Such tables lose some clones; where checked, under half of the loss comes from unresolved V genes, and the rest has no known cause. V and J calls and clone size follow that table, whereas D and trimming were derived from the DNA. Within this sample are tens of thousands of clones, with 80% to 90% of them counted one time only. The ten largest clones capture around 2% of the sample.

The sample comes from a study of blood T cell repertoires in COVID-19 (dated by TCRdb to the early 2020s). Background on the whole study: The collaborator samples originated in the United States, Italy and Spain and spanned the acute and convalescent phases of COVID-19. The prospective study material was composed of cDNA or gDNA derived from T cells, B-cell-depleted T cells, or PBMCs. The dataset comprised deeply sampled blood TCRbeta repertoires from subjects exposed to, actively infected with, or recovered from COVID-19. A freely available public database, intended as a resource for researchers studying the immune response to SARS-CoV-2, is where the repertoires were released. The samples were drawn from two sources: the first 160 participants of the ongoing ImmuneRACE study, and 950 to 1,500 subjects contributed by 6 global collaborators. A de-identified subject ID, COVID-19 status, age in years and sex were almost always included in the sample metadata. Where available, HLA class I and class II types were taken from metadata supplied by the sample provider and were not determined by assay-based typing. What the study reported, not specific to this receptor: How much clinical and demographic metadata was included differed by source and by participant, and the metadata was provided uncurated.

Material for sequencing was peripheral blood. The sequence came from a woman aged 80 or over with active or convalescent COVID-19. In this chain, TRBV5-4 is recombined with TRBJ2-7, and TRBD2 aligns with 11 junction nucleotides. The CDR3 protein is CASSSRTSGHSSYEQYF. The base sequence is TGTGCCAGCAGCTCAAGGACTAGCGGGCATAGCTCCTACGAGCAGTACTTC.